This passage covers 8 T cell receptor beta chains from one sample sequenced in a study of shared clonotypes between healthy human individuals. The table came from immunoSEQ multiplex PCR; TCRdb's copy has only in-frame clones and leaves some out. The profile shows 2.5 million or so clones, 90% to 95% of them singletons. The sequenced material came from naive CD4+ T cells sorted from blood. Subset given: CD45RA+ positively selected. These receptors came from a man younger than 30 in good health.

On this clone: Other DNA sequences within the sample encode an identical CDR3. The chain is built from TRBV28 and TRBJ2-5, with D possibly TRBD1 on 5 matching bases. The V gene's germline CDR1 is MDHEN and CDR2 SYDVKM. V gave up 7 bases and J gave up 5 bases, with 5 bases separating them. This CDR3 is built from 10 residues. The DNA of the CDR3 is TGTGCCAGCACAGGGGAGACCCAGTACTTC. Translating it yields CASTGETQYF.

The CDR3 here is CASSEDAYEQYF. CDR3 bases: TGTGCCAGCTCAGAGGATGCCTACGAGCAGTACTTC. The V gene is TRBV18, the J gene TRBJ2-7; no clear D. Looked up from germline, CDR1 is KGHSH and CDR2 is LQKENI. The CDR3 consists of 12 residues. Trimming cost V 5 bases and J 2 bases, with 7 bases left between them.

This chain joins TRBV11-2 and TRBJ2-2; D gene uncertain. V shed 1 base and J shed 7 bases, with 7 bases lying between them. The CDR3 extends over 13 amino acids. CDR1 and CDR2 from the germline V gene are SGHAT and FQNNGV. CDR3: CASSLVEVGELFF. The CDR3 region has the DNA TGTGCCAGCAGCTTAGTCGAGGTCGGGGAGCTGTTTTTT.

This clone was counted a single time. Here the CDR3 reads CASSRVSPSTDTQYF. The DNA of the CDR3 is TGTGCCAGCAGCAGAGTATCCCCTAGCACAGATACGCAGTATTTT. The V and J genes are TRBV7-9 and TRBJ2-3, with D uncertain. There are 15 residues in the CDR3. Trimming stripped 5 bases from V and 0 bases from J, with 12 bases between. Germline V gene sequence: CDR1 SEHNR, CDR2 FQNEAQ (reference sequence).

The rearrangement links TRBV9 to TRBJ1-1; the D is unclear. V lost 1 base and J 1 base, leaving 11 bases between the germline ends. The CDR3 has 15 residues. Germline V gene data show CDR1 as SGDLS and CDR2 as YYNGEE. In nucleotides, the CDR3 is TGTGCCAGCAGCGTAAGCGGACTGTCGAACACTGAAGCTTTCTTT. Protein: CASSVSGLSNTEAFF. The full variable domain, in which reference TRBV9 and TRBJ1-1 provide the parts outside the CDR3, is DSGVTQTPKHLITATGQRVTLRCSPRSGDLSVYWYQQSLDQGLQFLIQYYNGEERAKGNILERFSAQQFPDLHSELNLSSLELGDSALYFCASSVSGLSNTEAFFGQGTRLTVV.

V and J are TRBV29-1 and TRBJ1-3, with 7 bases aligning to TRBD1. The germline V gene has CDR1 SQVTM and CDR2 ANQGSEA. V shed 6 bases and J 3 bases; nucleotides not matched to a gene: 8. The length of the CDR3 is 14 residues. The CDR3 nucleotides read TGCAGCGTCGACGAGACAGGGTATGGAAACACCATATATTTT. It encodes CSVDETGYGNTIYF.

Comments on this clone: The same CDR3 can be traced to other DNA sequences in this sample. CDR3 in amino acids: CASSWGQGAFEQYF. CDR3 in DNA: TGCGCCAGCAGCTGGGGACAGGGGGCCTTCGAGCAGTACTTC. The chain combines TRBV5-1 with TRBJ2-7; 12 nucleotides agree with TRBD1. Germline CDR1 and CDR2: SGHRS and YFSETQ. The CDR3 is made up of 14 amino acids. J was trimmed by 6 bases and V by 3 bases; bases with no gene match: 4.

J is TRBJ2-5 and V is TRBV10-2, with D perhaps being TRBD1 or TRBD2 (6 bases each). The germline V and J ends were trimmed by 3 bases and 11 bases, with 16 bases remaining between them. CDR3 length equals 13 residues. Germline V gene data show CDR1 as WSHSY and CDR2 as SAAADI. CDR3 sequence reads: CASSEGGTLQQYF. DNA for the CDR3: TGCGCCAGCAGTGAAGGGGGGACCCTCCAGCAGTACTTC.